The 21 T cell receptor beta chains presented below share a single source sample, sequenced in a study of metastatic and nonmetastatic thyroid tumors. Not a single patient had been given any form of treatment at any point before undergoing thyroid surgery. MiXCR reprocessed the PCR reads for TCRdb. The sample has fewer than 35,000 clones, under 25% seen once; the top ten hold 2% to 3%. Sequencing input: blood. The receptors were gathered from a female donor with papillary thyroid cancer or a benign thyroid nodule (not recorded which). Some clones in this sample may be carry-over from other donors' samples.

This clone showed up just a few times. A read error may account for a junction end that differs from germline. The chain combines TRBV28 with TRBJ1-2, with TRBD1 as a possible D gene (5 bases). The CDR3 extends over 14 amino acids. Germline lookup yields CDR1 MDHEN and CDR2 SYDVKM. The DNA of the CDR3 is TGTGCCGGCAGAGAAGGCAGGGACTGGGGTGGCTACACCTTC. Its protein is CAGREGRDWGGYTF.

The sample holds many counts of this clone. The chain has TRBV10-3 and TRBJ2-3; 15 bases line up with TRBD2. Germline CDR1 ENHRY, CDR2 SYGVKD. This CDR3 region has 16 residues. V was pared by 4 bases and J by 6 bases, with 5 bases of the junction left unmatched. The CDR3: CAISGTSGRAGDTQYF. In DNA, the CDR3 is TGTGCCATCAGTGGGACTAGCGGGAGGGCCGGCGATACGCAGTATTTT.

Many counts were recorded for this clone. This sequence joins TRBV4-1 and TRBJ2-1, with D hard to call. Trimming cost V 0 bases and J 0 bases, with 6 bases left between them. In germline, CDR1 is MGHRA, CDR2 YSYEKL. The CDR3 runs to 15 residues. This CDR3 is CASSQDIPSYNEQFF. The CDR3 DNA follows: TGCGCCAGCAGCCAAGATATCCCCTCCTACAATGAGCAGTTCTTC.

Details on this clone: At one end, the junction sequence differs from germline, possibly due to a read error. The V call is TRBV7-6, the J call TRBJ2-1; 9 bases fit TRBD2. Germline assignment: CDR1 SGHVS and CDR2 FNYEAQ. This CDR3 has 16 residues. The CDR3 here is CASSLSGRGEYNEQFF. The CDR3 bases are TGTGCTAGCAGCCTTAGCGGGAGAGGGGAATACAATGAGCAGTTCTTC.

The gene calls are TRBV10-1 and TRBJ2-7; D is unresolved. Germline V lookup: CDR1 WNHNN, CDR2 SYGVQD (reference sequence). The length of the CDR3 is 12 residues. The V end was cut by 2 bases, the J end by 4 bases, with 6 bases between. The chain's CDR3 is CASSETGYEQYF. DNA for the CDR3: TGCGCCAGCAGTGAGACCGGATACGAGCAGTACTTC.

As to this clone: Its ends do not fully match the called genes, so a read error is possible. This chain links TRBV11-1 with TRBJ2-1; 13 bases map to TRBD2. The CDR3 is made up of 18 amino acids. Germline values: CDR1 SGHAT, CDR2 FQDESV (reference sequence). CDR3 DNA sequence: TGTGCCAGCAGCTATAGGACTAGCGGGGGAGCATCCTACAGTGAGCAGTTCTTC. It encodes CASSYRTSGGASYSEQFF.

In this sample, this clone turned up many times. V and J are TRBV27 and TRBJ1-5, with 7 positions matching TRBD1. V was pared by 0 bases and J by 0 bases, with 8 bases of the junction left unmatched. CDR1 and CDR2 (germline): MNHEY, SMNVEV (reference sequence). The CDR3 runs 18 residues. The CDR3 reads CASSLSGGAPYSNQPQHF. The CDR3 region has the DNA TGTGCCAGCAGTTTATCAGGGGGCGCACCATATAGCAATCAGCCCCAGCATTTT.

This clone has a count of ten or more. The chain combines TRBV28 with TRBJ1-2, with 7 bases fitting TRBD1. The CDR3 runs to 16 residues. Germline CDR1 and CDR2: MDHEN and SYDVKM. The J segment lost 4 bases and the V segment lost 6 bases, leaving 14 bases of the junction unmatched. The CDR3 loop reads CASRPYRDSRIYGYTF. As DNA, the CDR3 is TGTGCCAGCAGGCCATACCGGGACAGCAGGATCTATGGCTACACCTTC.

This clone was picked up many times. This chain links TRBV19 with TRBJ2-5, with D unclear. Trimming took 3 bases from V and 5 from J, leaving 10 bases between them. This CDR3 is 13 amino acids long. Germline V gene data show CDR1 as LNHDA and CDR2 as SQIVND (reference sequence). The CDR3 bases are TGTGCCAGTAGTATTGCGCTGGGGGAGACCCAGTACTTC. Residues: CASSIALGETQYF.

The rearrangement links TRBV19 to TRBJ1-1; D unclear. The CDR3 loop spans 13 amino acids. From germline, CDR1 is LNHDA and CDR2 SQIVND (reference sequence). The germline V and J ends were trimmed by 7 bases and 4 bases, with 13 bases remaining between them. The CDR3 protein is CASMSHAATEAFF. CDR3 in DNA: TGTGCCAGTATGTCTCACGCCGCCACTGAAGCTTTCTTT.

This clone was seen many times. CDR3 residues: CASSQDQGGYEQFF. The CDR3 nucleotides are TGTGCCAGCAGCCAAGATCAGGGTGGCTATGAGCAGTTCTTC. The chain employs TRBV14 and TRBJ2-1; tentatively, D is TRBD1 (5 bases). Germline V gene lookup returns CDR1 SGHDN and CDR2 FVKESK. The CDR3 covers 14 residues. The V end was cut by 0 bases, the J end by 8 bases, with 11 bases between.

Worth noting for this clone: At one end, the junction sequence differs from germline, possibly due to a read error. The chain recombines TRBV5-1 with TRBJ1-6; D may be TRBD1 (5 bases). Germline V gene lookup returns CDR1 SGHRS and CDR2 YFSETQ. The CDR3 consists of 14 residues. CDR3 residues: CASSPRQTNSPVHF. As DNA, the CDR3 is TGCGCCAGCAGCCCGCGACAGACTAATTCACCCGTCCACTTT.

A remark on this clone: This may stem from a read error, because a much larger clone lies one nucleotide away. The chain employs TRBV9 and TRBJ2-1, with 10 bases lining up with TRBD2. J lost 8 bases, V lost 6 bases, and 11 bases had no gene match. Per germline, CDR1 SGDLS and CDR2 YYNGEE. There are 15 residues in the CDR3. The CDR3, as DNA: TGTGCCAGCACCCCCTGGCTAGCGGGAGCCGATGAGCAGTTCTTC. This sequence encodes CASTPWLAGADEQFF. Filled out from reference TRBV9 and TRBJ2-1, the complete variable domain reads DSGVTQTPKHLITATGQRVTLRCSPRSGDLSVYWYQQSLDQGLQFLIQYYNGEERAKGNILERFSAQQFPDLHSELNLSSLELGDSALYFCASTPWLAGADEQFFGPGTRLTVL.

This clone came up many times. The chain joins TRBV20-1 to TRBJ2-3; a possible D gene is TRBD1 (5 bases). Trimming took off 3 bases at V and 4 bases at J, with 14 bases between the two ends. The CDR3 consists of 14 residues. CDR1 DFQATT and CDR2 SNEGSKA come from the germline V gene (reference sequence). In nucleotides, the CDR3 is TGCAGTGCTAGTTCCCAGGGTAGGGCAGATACGCAGTATTTT. It translates to CSASSQGRADTQYF.

This clone came up many times. The chain has TRBV5-1 and TRBJ2-1, with 7 bases fitting TRBD1. The V gene's germline CDR1 is SGHRS and CDR2 YFSETQ. The CDR3 is 14 residues long. With V trimmed by 3 bases and J by 2 bases, 2 bases remained unmatched. The CDR3 nucleotides read TGCGCCAGCAGCTGGGGGACAGCCTACAATGAGCAGTTCTTC. This gives the protein CASSWGTAYNEQFF.

This clone was counted a few times. A read error may account for a junction end that differs from germline. This chain connects TRBV7-9 to TRBJ1-1; D is ambiguous. Germline loops: CDR1 SEHNR, CDR2 FQNEAQ (reference sequence). The length of the CDR3 is 12 residues. CDR3 in amino acids: CANSLWNTEAFF. DNA for the CDR3: TGTGCCAACAGCTTATGGAACACTGAAGCTTTCTTT.

By sample fraction, this clone is medium-sized. This chain joins TRBV6-6 and TRBJ1-3; perhaps TRBD1 as D (6 bases). Trimming took off 2 bases at V and 4 bases at J, with 18 bases between the two ends. The germline V gene has CDR1 MNHNY and CDR2 SVGAGI (reference sequence). This CDR3 is 17 amino acids long. CDR3 sequence reads: CASSYGWGQGRGNTIYF. The CDR3 region has the DNA TGTGCCAGCAGTTACGGGTGGGGGCAGGGGCGAGGAAACACCATATATTTT.

This clone has ten or more counts. CDR3 residues: CASSYRKAQETQYF. CDR3 DNA: TGTGCCAGCAGTTACCGTAAAGCCCAAGAGACCCAGTACTTC. The V and J genes are TRBV6-5 and TRBJ2-5; no firm D call. The CDR3 covers 14 residues. Germline loops: CDR1 MNHEY, CDR2 SVGAGI. The ends were cut back, 2 bases at V and 1 base at J, with 8 bases in the middle.

The genes are TRBV20-1 and TRBJ1-2; 7 bases match TRBD1. Trimming at V came to 6 bases and at J to 5 bases, leaving 9 bases not matched to a gene. Germline loops: CDR1 DFQATT, CDR2 SNEGSKA (reference sequence). This CDR3 has 13 residues. This CDR3 is CSAAYRGGYGYTF. CDR3 sequence (DNA): TGCAGTGCCGCCTACAGGGGTGGGTATGGCTACACCTTC.

Sample share makes this clone medium-sized. This sequence joins TRBV18 and TRBJ2-7, with 8 bases fitting TRBD2. V gave up 3 bases and J gave up 3 bases; unmatched junction bases: 7. CDR3 size: 15 residues. Per germline, CDR1 KGHSH and CDR2 LQKENI. CDR3: CASSPQSGSGYEQYF. CDR3 nucleotides: TGTGCCAGCTCACCTCAAAGCGGGAGCGGCTACGAGCAGTACTTC. Using reference TRBV18 and TRBJ2-7 for the parts outside the CDR3, the full variable domain is NAGVMQNPRHLVRRRGQEARLRCSPMKGHSHVYWYRQLPEEGLKFMVYLQKENIIDESGMPKERFSAEFPKEGPSILRIQQVVRGDSAAYFCASSPQSGSGYEQYFGPGTRLTVT.

The chain couples TRBV5-1 to TRBJ1-4; TRBD1 matches 7 bases. Per the germline V gene, CDR1 is SGHRS and CDR2 is YFSETQ. The CDR3 is made up of 14 amino acids. The V and J ends lost 2 bases and 10 bases, in that order; junction bases with no gene match: 8. This CDR3 reads CASSLGDRAAKLFF. The DNA of the CDR3 is TGCGCCAGCAGCTTAGGAGACAGGGCTGCAAAACTGTTTTTT. Combining the CDR3 with reference TRBV5-1 and TRBJ1-4 gives the whole variable domain KAGVTQTPRYLIKTRGQQVTLSCSPISGHRSVSWYQQTPGQGLQFLFEYFSETQRNKGNFPGRFSGRQFSNSRSEMNVSTLELGDSALYLCASSLGDRAAKLFFGSGTQLSVL.